The present entry profiles one TCR beta chain with its context. This sample was included in a study of T cell changes during pregnancy in multiple sclerosis. Some clones are missing from TCRdb's copy, which holds only in-frame ones; the method was immunoSEQ multiplex PCR. The sample holds some 53,000 clones, around 94% seen once. The starting material was CD4+ T cells from peripheral blood mononuclear cells, obtained in the third trimester of pregnancy. The clonotype originates from a female donor with multiple sclerosis, enrolled in a pregnancy study.

The DNA for the CDR3 is TGCGCCAGCAGCTTGGAGGAGGGTCAGGAAAAACTGTTTTTT. This sequence encodes CASSLEEGQEKLFF. The V gene is TRBV5-1, the J gene TRBJ1-4; unclear D gene. This CDR3 is built from 14 residues. The germline CDR1 and CDR2 sequences are SGHRS and YFSETQ. Trimming pared 0 bases from V and 8 bases from J, leaving 11 bases between.